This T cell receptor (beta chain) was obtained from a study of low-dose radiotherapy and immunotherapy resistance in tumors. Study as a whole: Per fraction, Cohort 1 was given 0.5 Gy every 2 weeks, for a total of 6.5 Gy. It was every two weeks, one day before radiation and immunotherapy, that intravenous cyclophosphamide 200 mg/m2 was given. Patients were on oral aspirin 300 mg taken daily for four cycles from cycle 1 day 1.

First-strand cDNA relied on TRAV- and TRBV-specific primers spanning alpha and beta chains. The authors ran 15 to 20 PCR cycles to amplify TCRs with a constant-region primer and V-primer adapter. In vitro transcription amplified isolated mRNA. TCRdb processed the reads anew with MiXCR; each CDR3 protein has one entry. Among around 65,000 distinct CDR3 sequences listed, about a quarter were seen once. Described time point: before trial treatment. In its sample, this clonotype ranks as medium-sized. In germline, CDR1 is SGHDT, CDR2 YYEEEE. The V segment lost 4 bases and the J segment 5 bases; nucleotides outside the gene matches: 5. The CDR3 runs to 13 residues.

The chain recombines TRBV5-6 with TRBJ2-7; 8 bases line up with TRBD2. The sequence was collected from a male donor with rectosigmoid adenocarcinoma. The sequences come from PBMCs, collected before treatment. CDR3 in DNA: TGTGCCAGCAGCCGGGGGGGAGCCCACGAGCAGTACTTC. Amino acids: CASSRGGAHEQYF.